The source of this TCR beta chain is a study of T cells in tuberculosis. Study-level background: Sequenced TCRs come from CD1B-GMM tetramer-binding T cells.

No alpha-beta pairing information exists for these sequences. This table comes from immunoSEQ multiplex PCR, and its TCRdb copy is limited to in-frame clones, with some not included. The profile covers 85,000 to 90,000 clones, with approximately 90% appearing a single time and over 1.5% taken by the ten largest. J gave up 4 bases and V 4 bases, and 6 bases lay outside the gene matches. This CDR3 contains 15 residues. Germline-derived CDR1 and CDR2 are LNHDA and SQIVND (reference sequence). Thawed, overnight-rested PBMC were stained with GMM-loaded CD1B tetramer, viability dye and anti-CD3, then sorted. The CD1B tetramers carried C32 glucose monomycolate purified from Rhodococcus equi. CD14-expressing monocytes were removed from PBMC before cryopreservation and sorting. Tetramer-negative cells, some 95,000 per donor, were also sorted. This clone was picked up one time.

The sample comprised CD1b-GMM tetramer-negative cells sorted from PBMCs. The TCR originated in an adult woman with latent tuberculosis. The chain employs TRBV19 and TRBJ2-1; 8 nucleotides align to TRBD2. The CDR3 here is CASSTGGASYNEQFF. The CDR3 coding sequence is TGTGCCAGTAGTACCGGGGGGGCCTCTTACAATGAGCAGTTCTTC.